This entry describes one T cell receptor (beta chain). Its antigen is unidentified. This CDR3 spans 14 amino acids. CDR1 ENHRY and CDR2 SYGVKD come from the germline V gene. Trimming removed 10 bases from V and 6 bases from J; junction bases left unmatched: 9. This specimen belongs to a study of beta chain features in type 1 diabetes. Study details: Cell yields, gender and age were similar in healthy donors and patients. Findings of the study overall: At VDJ recombination sites, type 1 diabetes patients had fewer insertions and more deleted nucleotides. Type 1 diabetes patients had moderately but significantly shorter TCRB CDR3s in all four CD4+ subsets.

Purity exceeding 98% was reached by all sorted populations. The investigators reverse transcribed all of the isolated RNA, so they sequenced expressed TCRB transcripts. Sequenced by immunoSEQ multiplex PCR; TCRdb stores in-frame clones only, minus some. This sample has approximately 730,000 clones, with about an eighth found just once. This sequence joins TRBV10-3 and TRBJ1-5, with 10 bases aligning to TRBD1. Sequencing input: naive CD4+ T cells from blood. The sequence derives from a man aged 18 to 30 with type 1 diabetes. CDR3 DNA: TGTGCCAGCTCGGACAGGGGGGATCGTCAGCCCCAGCATTTT. Translation: CASSDRGDRQPQHF.